The T cell receptor beta chain under discussion was sequenced for a study of blood T cells in healthy people across ages. Points from the study as a whole: More naive CD4+ cells and higher diversity were found in long-lived than in aged donors.

A second PCR of about 7 to 12 cycles used a sample-barcoded 5' primer and a J-beta primer mix. Researchers report that a template-switch adaptor with 12 random nucleotides tagged each cDNA molecule. TCRdb passed the 5' RACE reads through MiXCR, listing each CDR3 protein once. Of about 1,400,000 distinct CDR3 sequences listed, roughly 40% are singletons. The ends were cut back, 3 bases at V and 8 bases at J, with 10 bases in the middle. The CDR3 loop spans 12 amino acids. Germline-derived CDR1 and CDR2 are LGHDT and YNNKEL (reference sequence). This clonotype occurred a few times. The antigen remains undetermined.

Input material: blood. V usage is TRBV3-1 and J usage is TRBJ1-1; D may be TRBD1 (6 bases). The TCR was taken from a woman aged 18-29 years in good health. The CDR3 DNA follows: TGTGCCAGCAGCCAGAGGACAGCCGAAGCTTTCTTT. It specifies CASSQRTAEAFF.